Below are 18 T cell receptor beta chains sequenced from a single sample in a study of OX40 agonist ivuxolimab in advanced cancers. Profiling relied on immunoSEQ multiplex PCR, and the TCRdb table lists in-frame clones only, not all of them. Counted here are over 100,000 clones, about 93% occurring once; the ten biggest clones make up 0.9% to 1.2%. The starting material was CD4+ or CD8+ T cells sorted from blood, obtained in a trial of the OX40 agonist ivuxolimab. These receptors all come from an adult with an advanced solid tumor such as melanoma, head and neck, liver or kidney cancer.

This chain connects TRBV2 to TRBJ2-5, with D unresolved. The closer fit of TRBJ2-7 to the DNA end suggests the J call may be wrong. The CDR3 is 10 amino acids. Germline-derived CDR1 and CDR2 are SNHLY and FYNNEI. The chain's CDR3 is CASSGYEQYF. DNA of the CDR3: TGTGCCAGCAGTGGTTACGAGCAGTACTTC.

CDR3 loop: CASRAGRNTEAFF. Written as DNA, the CDR3 is TGTGCCAGTAGGGCGGGGCGGAACACTGAAGCTTTCTTT. The chain uses TRBV19 and TRBJ1-1; perhaps TRBD1 as D (5 bases). Deletions cut 6 bases from V and 1 base from J, with 9 bases between. Germline V gene sequence: CDR1 LNHDA, CDR2 SQIVND (reference sequence). CDR3 length equals 13 residues.

The rearrangement links TRBV7-9 to TRBJ2-3; 11 bases map to TRBD2. Germline V gene lookup returns CDR1 SEHNR and CDR2 FQNEAQ (reference sequence). Trimming at V came to 5 bases and at J to 14 bases, leaving 3 bases not matched to a gene. CDR3 length: 11 residues. The DNA for the CDR3 is TGTGCCAGCAGCCCAGGACTAGCGGGGTATTTT. Translating gives CASSPGLAGYF.

The genes are TRBV30 and TRBJ1-1; D is ambiguous. Deletions cut 5 bases from V and 0 bases from J, with 13 bases between. The CDR3 extends over 14 amino acids. Germline V gene data show CDR1 as GTSNPN and CDR2 as SVGIG (reference sequence). The CDR3 loop is CAWEKVTMNTEAFF. CDR3 nucleotide sequence: TGTGCCTGGGAAAAAGTTACCATGAACACTGAAGCTTTCTTT.

This rearrangement joins TRBV28 to TRBJ1-2, with D perhaps matching TRBD1 (5 bases). There are 13 residues in the CDR3. Germline V gene lookup returns CDR1 MDHEN and CDR2 SYDVKM. Trimming pared 6 bases from V and 5 bases from J, leaving 13 bases between. CDR3 DNA: TGTGCCAGCAGGGGGACTACCGATTATGGCTACACCTTC. Its protein product is CASRGTTDYGYTF.

For the CDR3, the DNA is TGTGCCAGCAGCCAGGGGCCCGCCTACAATGAGCAGTTCTTC. This codes for CASSQGPAYNEQFF. The V call is TRBV7-8, the J call TRBJ2-1; possible D gene TRBD1, 6 bases. CDR1 is SGHVS, CDR2 FQNEAQ, per germline. Trimming stripped 5 bases from V and 2 bases from J, with 10 bases between. The CDR3 is 14 residues long.

The V gene is TRBV5-6, the J gene TRBJ1-3; D gene ambiguous. The CDR3 extends over 11 amino acids. Germline assignment: CDR1 SGHDT and CDR2 YYEEEE. V dropped 3 bases and J dropped 2 bases, with 0 bases sitting between them. For the CDR3, the DNA is TGTGCCAGCAGCTCTGGAAACACCATATATTTT. Residues: CASSSGNTIYF. Filled out from reference TRBV5-6 and TRBJ1-3, the complete variable domain reads DAGVTQSPTHLIKTRGQQVTLRCSPKSGHDTVSWYQQALGQGPQFIFQYYEEEERQRGNFPDRFSGHQFPNYSSELNVNALLLGDSALYLCASSSGNTIYFGEGSWLTVV.

The genes are TRBV7-2 and TRBJ2-1; D tentatively fits TRBD1 or TRBD2 (5 bases each). Germline V CDR1 and CDR2: SGHTA, FQGNSA. This CDR3 has 13 amino acids. V was cut by 5 bases and J by 8 bases, with 13 bases left in between. CDR3 bases: TGTGCCAGCAGCCGGGACGGATCTTATGAGCAGTTCTTC. Translated, it gives CASSRDGSYEQFF.

The V gene is TRBV7-6, the J gene TRBJ2-7; perhaps TRBD2 as D (5 bases). The CDR3 totals 13 residues. V was shortened by 5 bases and J by 7 bases, with 15 bases between the two germline ends. The germline CDR1 and CDR2 sequences are SGHVS and FNYEAQ. The CDR3 coding sequence is TGTGCCAGCAGCCAAGGACGGGGTGGGGAGCAGTACTTC. Its translation: CASSQGRGGEQYF.

The chain employs TRBV6-6 and TRBJ2-7; D is unclear. Germline V lookup: CDR1 MNHNY, CDR2 SVGAGI (reference sequence). V was shortened by 2 bases and J by 2 bases, with 7 bases between the two germline ends. This CDR3 is built from 13 residues. The CDR3, as DNA: TGTGCCAGCAGTTACGCCTATACCTACGAGCAGTACTTC. Translated: CASSYAYTYEQYF.

The chain recombines TRBV5-1 with TRBJ2-5; D gene unclear. The ends were cut back, 1 base at V and 4 bases at J, with 2 bases in the middle. The CDR3 has 11 amino acids. CDR1 and CDR2 from the germline V gene are SGHRS and YFSETQ. The CDR3 DNA is TGCGCCAGCAGCTTGACAGAGACCCAGTACTTC. It specifies CASSLTETQYF.

The chain combines TRBV19 with TRBJ1-2, with a tentative D call TRBD1 (6 bases). The germline V gene has CDR1 LNHDA and CDR2 SQIVND (reference sequence). The CDR3 has 16 residues. V gave up 6 bases and J gave up 12 bases, with 29 bases separating them. CDR3 sequence reads: CASSALHSGRGGIDTF. CDR3 DNA sequence: TGTGCCAGTAGCGCCCTCCATTCGGGCAGGGGAGGTATAGACACCTTC.

The rearrangement joins TRBV11-2 to TRBJ1-5; a possible D gene is TRBD1 (6 bases). This CDR3 has 16 residues. The germline V gene encodes CDR1 SGHAT and CDR2 FQNNGV. V lost 0 bases and J 6 bases, leaving 15 bases between the germline ends. The CDR3 DNA is TGTGCCAGCAGCTTAGATAGGGGGGCAGGGAGTCAGCCCCAGCATTTT. Its protein product is CASSLDRGAGSQPQHF.

This chain joins TRBV29-1 and TRBJ2-7; 7 bases map to TRBD1. Germline V gene sequence: CDR1 SQVTM, CDR2 ANQGSEA. The CDR3 runs 13 residues. Trimming removed 3 bases from V and 6 bases from J; junction bases left unmatched: 8. In DNA, the CDR3 is TGCAGCGTTGACAAAGGGGGACAGCGCGAGCAGTACTTC. It encodes CSVDKGGQREQYF.

This clone appeared once. V and J are TRBV5-1 and TRBJ2-7; 7 positions agree with TRBD1. The CDR3 totals 15 residues. CDR1 and CDR2 (germline): SGHRS, YFSETQ. V shed 3 bases, J shed 6 bases, and the junction held 12 bases outside the gene matches. The CDR3 reads CASSSRQGTLGEQYF. The CDR3 nucleotides read TGCGCCAGCAGCTCCCGACAGGGTACGTTAGGCGAGCAGTACTTC.

The chain links TRBV4-3 to TRBJ2-3; 9 nucleotides match TRBD2. In germline, CDR1 is LGHNA, CDR2 YSLEER. The CDR3 is 18 residues long. V shed 0 bases, J shed 5 bases, and the junction held 12 bases outside the gene matches. The CDR3 nucleotides are TGCGCCAGCAGCCAAGATAGTGGGGTAGCGGGAGTGGGAGATACGCAGTATTTT. Amino acids: CASSQDSGVAGVGDTQYF.

The J gene is TRBJ2-1, the V gene TRBV5-1; 10 nucleotides match TRBD2. Germline trimming cut 0 bases from V and 0 bases from J; bases unmatched to any gene: 9. In germline, CDR1 is SGHRS, CDR2 YFSETQ. The CDR3 has 19 amino acids. CDR3 amino acids: CASSLVASGSQSSYNEQFF. In DNA form, the CDR3 reads TGCGCCAGCAGCTTGGTTGCTAGCGGGAGCCAAAGCTCCTACAATGAGCAGTTCTTC.

Only one count was recorded for this clone. The V call is TRBV19, the J call TRBJ1-3, with TRBD1 as a possible D gene (5 bases). In germline, CDR1 is LNHDA, CDR2 SQIVND (reference sequence). CDR3 length: 15 residues. Trimming removed 5 bases from V and 0 bases from J, with 11 bases in between. Here the CDR3 DNA reads TGTGCCAGTAGTGTGGGGGTTTCCTCTGGAAACACCATATATTTT. It yields the protein CASSVGVSSGNTIYF.